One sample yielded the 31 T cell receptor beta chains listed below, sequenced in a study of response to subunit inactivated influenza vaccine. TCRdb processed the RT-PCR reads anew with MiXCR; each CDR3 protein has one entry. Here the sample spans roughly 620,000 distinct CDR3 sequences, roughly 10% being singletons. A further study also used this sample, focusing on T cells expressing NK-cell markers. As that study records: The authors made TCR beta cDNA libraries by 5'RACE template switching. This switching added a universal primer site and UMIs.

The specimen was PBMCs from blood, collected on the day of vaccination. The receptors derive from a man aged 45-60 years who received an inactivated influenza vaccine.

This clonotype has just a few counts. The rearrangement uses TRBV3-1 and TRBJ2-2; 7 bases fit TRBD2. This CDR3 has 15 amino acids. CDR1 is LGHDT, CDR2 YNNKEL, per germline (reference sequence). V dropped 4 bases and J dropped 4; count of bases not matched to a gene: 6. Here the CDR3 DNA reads TGTGCCAGCAGCCGAGGCGGGAGCCGCACCGGGGAGCTGTTTTTT. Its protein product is CASSRGGSRTGELFF.

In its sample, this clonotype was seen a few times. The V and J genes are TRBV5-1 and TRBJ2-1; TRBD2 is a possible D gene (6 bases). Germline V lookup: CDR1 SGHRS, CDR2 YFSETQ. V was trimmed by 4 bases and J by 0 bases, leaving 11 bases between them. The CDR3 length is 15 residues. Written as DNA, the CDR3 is TGCGCCAGCAGCCAAGCGGGTTACTCCTACAATGAGCAGTTCTTC. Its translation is CASSQAGYSYNEQFF.

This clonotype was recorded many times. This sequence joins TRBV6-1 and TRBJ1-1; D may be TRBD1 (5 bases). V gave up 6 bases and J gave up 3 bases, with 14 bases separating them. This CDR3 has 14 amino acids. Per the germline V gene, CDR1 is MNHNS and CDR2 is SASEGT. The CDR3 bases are TGTGCCAGCAGAAGGGGTCGATTTCACACTGAAGCTTTCTTT. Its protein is CASRRGRFHTEAFF.

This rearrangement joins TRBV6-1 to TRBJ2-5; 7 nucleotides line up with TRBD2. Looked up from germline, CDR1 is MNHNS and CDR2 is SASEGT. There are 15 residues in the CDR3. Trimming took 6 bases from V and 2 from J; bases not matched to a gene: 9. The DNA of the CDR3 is TGTGCCAGCAGCACCGGGAGGCGCCTTCAAGAGACCCAGTACTTC. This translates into CASSTGRRLQETQYF.

For the CDR3, the DNA is TGTGCCAGCAGCTTAGTTCTTAGCCGGGGGAAATACAATGAGCAGTTCTTC. This translates into CASSLVLSRGKYNEQFF. This sequence joins TRBV7-8 and TRBJ2-1; TRBD2 might be the D (6 bases). V gave up 1 base and J gave up 4 bases, with 17 bases separating them. The CDR3 consists of 17 residues. Germline CDR1 is SGHVS and CDR2 is FQNEAQ.

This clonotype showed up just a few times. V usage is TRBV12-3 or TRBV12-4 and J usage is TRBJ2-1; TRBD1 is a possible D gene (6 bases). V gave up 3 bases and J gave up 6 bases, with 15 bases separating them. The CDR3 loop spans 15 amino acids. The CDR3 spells CASSFGGGAPNEQFF. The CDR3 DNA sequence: TGTGCCAGCAGTTTTGGTGGGGGCGCCCCCAATGAGCAGTTCTTC.

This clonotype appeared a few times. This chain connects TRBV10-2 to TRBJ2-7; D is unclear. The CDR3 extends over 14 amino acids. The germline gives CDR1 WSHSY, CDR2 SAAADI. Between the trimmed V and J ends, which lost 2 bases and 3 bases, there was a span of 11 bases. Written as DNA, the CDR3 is TGCGCCAGCAGTGAGGAGGTCCCGTTCTACGAGCAGTACTTC. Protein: CASSEEVPFYEQYF.

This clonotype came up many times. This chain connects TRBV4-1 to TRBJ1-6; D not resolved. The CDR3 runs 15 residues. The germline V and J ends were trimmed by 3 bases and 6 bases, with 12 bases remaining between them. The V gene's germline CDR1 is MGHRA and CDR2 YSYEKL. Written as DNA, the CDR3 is TGCGCCAGCAGCCAGGCAAGCCCGAGTAATTCACCCCTCCACTTT. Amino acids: CASSQASPSNSPLHF.

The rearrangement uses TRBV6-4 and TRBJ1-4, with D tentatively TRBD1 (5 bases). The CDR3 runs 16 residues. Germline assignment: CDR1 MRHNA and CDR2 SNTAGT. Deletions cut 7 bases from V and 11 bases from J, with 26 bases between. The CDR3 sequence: CASTKTGSNYRGKLFF. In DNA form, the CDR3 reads TGTGCCAGCACTAAAACAGGATCTAACTATCGGGGGAAACTGTTTTTT.

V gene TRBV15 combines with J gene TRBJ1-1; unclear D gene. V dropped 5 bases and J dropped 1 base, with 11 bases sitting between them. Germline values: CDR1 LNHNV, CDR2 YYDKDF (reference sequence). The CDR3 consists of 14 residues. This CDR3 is CATSGRRGNTEAFF. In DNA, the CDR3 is TGTGCCACCAGCGGAAGAAGAGGGAACACTGAAGCTTTCTTT.

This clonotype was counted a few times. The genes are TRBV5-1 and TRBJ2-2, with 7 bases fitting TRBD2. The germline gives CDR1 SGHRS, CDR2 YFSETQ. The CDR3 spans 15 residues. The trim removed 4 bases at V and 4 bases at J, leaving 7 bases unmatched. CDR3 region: CASSETSLITGELFF. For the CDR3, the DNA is TGCGCCAGCAGCGAGACTAGCCTCATCACCGGGGAGCTGTTTTTT.

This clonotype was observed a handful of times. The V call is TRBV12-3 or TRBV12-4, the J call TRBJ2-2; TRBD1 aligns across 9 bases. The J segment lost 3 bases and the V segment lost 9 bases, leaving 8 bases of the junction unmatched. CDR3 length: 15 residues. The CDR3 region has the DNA TGTGCCAGTCGGCTGGGACAGGGTTACACCGGGGAGCTGTTTTTT. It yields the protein CASRLGQGYTGELFF.

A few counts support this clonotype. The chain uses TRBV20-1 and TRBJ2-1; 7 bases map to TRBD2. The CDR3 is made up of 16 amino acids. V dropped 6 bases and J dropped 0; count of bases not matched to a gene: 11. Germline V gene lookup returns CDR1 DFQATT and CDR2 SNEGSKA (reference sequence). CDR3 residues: CSAKGPSGRSYNEQFF. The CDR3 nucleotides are TGCAGTGCAAAAGGCCCTAGCGGCCGCTCCTACAATGAGCAGTTCTTC.

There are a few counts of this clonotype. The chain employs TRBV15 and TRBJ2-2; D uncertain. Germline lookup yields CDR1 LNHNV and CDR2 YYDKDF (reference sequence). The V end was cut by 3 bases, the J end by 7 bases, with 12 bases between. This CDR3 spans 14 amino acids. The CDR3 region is CATSSASHVGELFF. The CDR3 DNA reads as TGTGCCACCAGCAGTGCCTCCCATGTCGGGGAGCTGTTTTTT.

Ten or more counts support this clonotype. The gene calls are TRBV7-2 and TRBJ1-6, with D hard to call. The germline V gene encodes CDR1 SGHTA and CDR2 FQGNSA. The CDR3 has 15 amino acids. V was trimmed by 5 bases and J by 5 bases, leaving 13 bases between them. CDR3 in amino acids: CASSPGRANNSPLHF. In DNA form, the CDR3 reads TGTGCCAGCAGCCCCGGGAGGGCTAATAATTCACCCCTCCACTTT.

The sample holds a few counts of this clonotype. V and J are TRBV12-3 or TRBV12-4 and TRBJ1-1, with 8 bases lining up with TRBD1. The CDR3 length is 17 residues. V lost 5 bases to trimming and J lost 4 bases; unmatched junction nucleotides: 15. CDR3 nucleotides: TGTGCCAGCAGTCGAACCGCAGGGGGCGCGGGTCTCACTGAAGCTTTCTTT. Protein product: CASSRTAGGAGLTEAFF.

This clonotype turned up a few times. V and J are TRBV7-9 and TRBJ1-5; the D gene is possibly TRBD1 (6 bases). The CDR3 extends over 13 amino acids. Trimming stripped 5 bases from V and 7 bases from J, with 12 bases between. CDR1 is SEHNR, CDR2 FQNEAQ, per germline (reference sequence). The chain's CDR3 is CASSRGWEQPQHF. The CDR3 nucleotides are TGTGCCAGCAGCAGGGGGTGGGAGCAGCCCCAGCATTTT.

CDR3 nucleotides: TGTGCCAGCTCCCCGGGAAAGGGGAGGAACACTGAAGCTTTCTTT. Encoded protein: CASSPGKGRNTEAFF. The chain links TRBV12-3 or TRBV12-4 to TRBJ1-1; maybe TRBD1 (5 bases). With 8 bases removed from V and 1 base from J, the gap between germline ends came to 17 bases. The CDR3 extends over 15 amino acids.

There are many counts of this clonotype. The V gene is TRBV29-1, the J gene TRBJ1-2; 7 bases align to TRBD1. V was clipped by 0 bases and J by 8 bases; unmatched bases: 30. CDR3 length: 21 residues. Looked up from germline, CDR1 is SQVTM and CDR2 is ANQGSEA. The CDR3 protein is CSVEDPWVQGNSRRTQWGYTF. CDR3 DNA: TGCAGCGTTGAAGATCCGTGGGTACAGGGGAACTCTCGCCGCACGCAATGGGGCTACACCTTC.

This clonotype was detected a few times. This CDR3 is CASRTGLAGVDTSSTDTQYF. The CDR3 DNA reads as TGTGCCAGCAGAACCGGGCTAGCGGGAGTCGACACCTCCTCCACAGATACGCAGTATTTT. The chain joins TRBV6-2 or TRBV6-3 to TRBJ2-3, with 10 nucleotides matching TRBD2. The CDR3 covers 20 residues. The V gene's germline CDR1 is MNHEY and CDR2 SVGEGT. Losses at the gene ends were 6 bases for V and 2 bases for J; bases not matched to a gene: 20.

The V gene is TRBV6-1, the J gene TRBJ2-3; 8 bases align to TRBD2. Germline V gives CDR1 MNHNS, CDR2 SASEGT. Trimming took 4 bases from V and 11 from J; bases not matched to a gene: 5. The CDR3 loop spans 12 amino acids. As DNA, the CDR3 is TGTGCCAGCAGTGCGAGGCTAGCGGGGCAGTATTTT. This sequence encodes CASSARLAGQYF.

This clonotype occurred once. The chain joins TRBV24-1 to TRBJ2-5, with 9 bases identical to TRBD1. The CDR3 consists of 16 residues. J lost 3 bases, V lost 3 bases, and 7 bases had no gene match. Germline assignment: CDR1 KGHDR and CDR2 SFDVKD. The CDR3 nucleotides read TGTGCCACCAGTGATATGGGACAGGGTGGGAAAGAGACCCAGTACTTC. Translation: CATSDMGQGGKETQYF.

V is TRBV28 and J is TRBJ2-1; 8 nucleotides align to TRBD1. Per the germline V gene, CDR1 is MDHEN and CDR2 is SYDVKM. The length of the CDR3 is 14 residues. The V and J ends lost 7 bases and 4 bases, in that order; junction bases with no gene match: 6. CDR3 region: CASIGDRLYNEQFF. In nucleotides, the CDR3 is TGTGCCAGCATCGGGGACAGGCTATACAATGAGCAGTTCTTC. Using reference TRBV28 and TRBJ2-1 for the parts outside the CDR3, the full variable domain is DVKVTQSSRYLVKRTGEKVFLECVQDMDHENMFWYRQDPGLGLRLIYFSYDVKMKEKGDIPEGYSVSREKKERFSLILESASTNQTSMYLCASIGDRLYNEQFFGPGTRLTVL.

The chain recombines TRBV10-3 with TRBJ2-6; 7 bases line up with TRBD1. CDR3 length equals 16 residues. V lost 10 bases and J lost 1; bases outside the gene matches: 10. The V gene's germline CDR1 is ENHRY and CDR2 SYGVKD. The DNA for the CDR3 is TGTGCCACCAACAGGGGAATAGGATCTGGGGCCAACGTCCTGACTTTC. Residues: CATNRGIGSGANVLTF.

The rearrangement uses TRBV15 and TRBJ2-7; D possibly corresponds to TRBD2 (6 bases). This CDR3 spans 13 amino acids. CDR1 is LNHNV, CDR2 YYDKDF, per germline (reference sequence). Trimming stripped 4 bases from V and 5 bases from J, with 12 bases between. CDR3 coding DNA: TGTGCCACCAGCAACGGCGGGACTGACGAGCAGTACTTC. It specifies CATSNGGTDEQYF.

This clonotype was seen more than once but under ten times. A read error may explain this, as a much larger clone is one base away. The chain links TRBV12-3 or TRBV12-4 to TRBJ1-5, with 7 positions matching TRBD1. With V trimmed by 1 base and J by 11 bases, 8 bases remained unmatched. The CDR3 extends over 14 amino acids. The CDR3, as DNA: TGTGCCAGCAGTTTAGGGGCGTCCCAGGGGGCCCAGCATTTT. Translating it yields CASSLGASQGAQHF.

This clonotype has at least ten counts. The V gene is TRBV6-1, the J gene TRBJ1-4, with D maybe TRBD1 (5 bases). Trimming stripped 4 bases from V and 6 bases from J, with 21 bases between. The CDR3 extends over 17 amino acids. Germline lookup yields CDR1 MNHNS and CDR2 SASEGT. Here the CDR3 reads CASSGHLGGGRDEKLFF. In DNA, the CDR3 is TGTGCCAGCAGTGGACACCTCGGGGGGGGGAGAGATGAAAAACTGTTTTTT.

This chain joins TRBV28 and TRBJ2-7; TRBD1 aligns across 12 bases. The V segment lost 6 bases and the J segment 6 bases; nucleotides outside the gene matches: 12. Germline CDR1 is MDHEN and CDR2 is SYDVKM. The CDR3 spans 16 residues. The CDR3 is CASRRGQGALRVEQYF. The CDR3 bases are TGTGCCAGCAGGAGGGGACAGGGGGCGCTTAGGGTCGAGCAGTACTTC.

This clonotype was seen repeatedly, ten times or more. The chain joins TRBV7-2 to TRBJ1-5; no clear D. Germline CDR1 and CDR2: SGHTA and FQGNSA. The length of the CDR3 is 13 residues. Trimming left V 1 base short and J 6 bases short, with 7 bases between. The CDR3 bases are TGTGCCAGCAGCTTAGACGATCGTCAGCCCCAGCATTTT. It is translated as CASSLDDRQPQHF.

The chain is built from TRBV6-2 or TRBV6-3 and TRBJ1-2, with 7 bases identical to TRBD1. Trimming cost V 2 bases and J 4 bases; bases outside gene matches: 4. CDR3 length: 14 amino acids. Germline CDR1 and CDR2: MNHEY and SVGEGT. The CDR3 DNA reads TGTGCCAGCAGTTACCGCGGGACAGCCTATGGCTACACCTTC. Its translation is CASSYRGTAYGYTF.

The CDR3 bases are TGTGCCAGCAGCTTTACCCCTGGGTCCCAGTACTTC. This sequence encodes CASSFTPGSQYF. The chain links TRBV7-2 to TRBJ2-5; D unresolved. Germline V CDR1 and CDR2: SGHTA, FQGNSA. This CDR3 region has 12 residues. V lost 3 bases to trimming and J lost 9 bases, with 11 bases between them.